Below, 12 T cell receptor beta chains from the same sample are listed, as sequenced in a study of blood T cells in healthy people across ages. For the second PCR, which ran for roughly 6 to 11 cycles, a sample-barcoded 5' primer and a J-beta primer mix were used. MiXCR, run by TCRdb on the 5' RACE reads, gives a single entry per CDR3 protein. This sample has hundreds of thousands of distinct CDR3 sequences; over 45% occur once, and the top ten carry approximately 21%. Sequences were obtained from blood. These receptors all stem from a young man in good health.

The V and J genes are TRBV28 and TRBJ2-7; D may be TRBD1 (5 bases). CDR3 size: 12 residues. Germline values: CDR1 MDHEN, CDR2 SYDVKM. Trimming removed 10 bases at V and 2 bases at J, with 12 bases between. CDR3 in amino acids: CATSIRAYEQYF. The CDR3 nucleotides read TGTGCCACCAGCATCAGGGCCTACGAGCAGTACTTC.

V and J are TRBV27 and TRBJ2-4; D is uncertain. Trimming removed 5 bases from V and 3 bases from J, with 8 bases in between. Per germline, CDR1 MNHEY and CDR2 SMNVEV (reference sequence). The CDR3 is 13 residues long. CDR3 residues: CASSHRSKNIQYF. In DNA, the CDR3 is TGTGCCAGCAGTCACCGTAGCAAAAACATTCAGTACTTC.

The chain recombines TRBV28 with TRBJ2-5, with TRBD1 as a possible D gene (6 bases). Trimming shortened V by 3 bases and J by 0 bases, and 14 bases separated the two germline ends. The length of the CDR3 is 16 residues. Germline CDR1 and CDR2: MDHEN and SYDVKM. The CDR3 protein is CASSLIGQRDQETQYF. The CDR3 nucleotides read TGTGCCAGCAGTTTGATCGGACAGAGAGACCAAGAGACCCAGTACTTC.

The chain employs TRBV20-1 and TRBJ1-2; weak D call: TRBD1 (5 bases). Trimming removed 3 bases at V and 8 bases at J, with 28 bases between. This CDR3 comprises 17 residues. The germline CDR1 and CDR2 sequences are DFQATT and SNEGSKA (reference sequence). The CDR3 protein is CSARGEGLVRAHEGYTF. CDR3 nucleotide sequence: TGCAGTGCTAGGGGGGAAGGGTTGGTACGCGCCCATGAGGGCTACACCTTC.

This chain uses TRBV20-1 with TRBJ2-3; 7 bases agree with TRBD2. V lost 6 bases to trimming and J lost 2 bases; unmatched junction nucleotides: 5. The CDR3 is made up of 13 amino acids. The V gene's germline CDR1 is DFQATT and CDR2 SNEGSKA (reference sequence). DNA of the CDR3: TGCAGTGCCTCAGCGGGGAACACAGATACGCAGTATTTT. Residues: CSASAGNTDTQYF.

This chain uses TRBV7-2 with TRBJ2-7; no clear D. This CDR3 region has 13 residues. Trimming left V 5 bases short and J 2 bases short, with 10 bases between. The germline CDR1 and CDR2 sequences are SGHTA and FQGNSA. The CDR3 region is CASSHNRAYEQYF. The CDR3 bases are TGTGCCAGCAGCCACAACCGGGCCTACGAGCAGTACTTC.

This clonotype has only a few counts. The rearrangement links TRBV15 to TRBJ2-2; TRBD2 might be the D (6 bases). The CDR3 loop spans 15 amino acids. V was cut by 0 bases and J by 7 bases, with 12 bases left in between. Germline CDR1 is LNHNV and CDR2 is YYDKDF (reference sequence). Here the CDR3 DNA reads TGTGCCACCAGCAGAGATAGGGCCGGGAGCGGGGAGCTGTTTTTT. Protein product: CATSRDRAGSGELFF.

Here the CDR3 reads CASGGEIFYEQYF. DNA for the CDR3: TGTGCCAGCGGGGGGGAGATATTCTACGAGCAGTACTTC. The rearrangement links TRBV12-3 or TRBV12-4 to TRBJ2-7; TRBD2 aligns across 7 bases. After removal of 8 bases from V and 3 bases from J, the junction contained 7 bases not matched to a gene. The CDR3 is 13 residues long.

The J gene is TRBJ2-1, the V gene TRBV20-1, with unresolved D. V lost 1 base, J lost 0 bases, and 10 bases lay in between. The CDR3 sequence is 15 residues long. Germline values: CDR1 DFQATT, CDR2 SNEGSKA (reference sequence). As DNA, the CDR3 is TGCAGTGCTAGAGTCACTCGAAGCTCCTACAATGAGCAGTTCTTC. Amino acids: CSARVTRSSYNEQFF.

In this sample, this clonotype turned up a few times. This sequence joins TRBV29-1 and TRBJ2-5; 7 bases map to TRBD2. The CDR3 is made up of 14 amino acids. Looked up from germline, CDR1 is SQVTM and CDR2 is ANQGSEA. Trimming took 6 bases from V and 7 from J; bases not matched to a gene: 14. The DNA of the CDR3 is TGCAGCGTCCCTCCTAGCGGCGTTGATGGGACCCAGTACTTC. It codes for CSVPPSGVDGTQYF.

The rearrangement uses TRBV29-1 and TRBJ2-5; D unclear. The better agreement between TRBJ2-7 and the DNA end casts doubt on the J call. Germline V gene data show CDR1 as SQVTM and CDR2 as ANQGSEA. CDR3 length: 13 residues. The CDR3 region has the DNA TGCAGCGTTGGGGAAGCTAACTCCTACGAGCAGTACTTC. It specifies CSVGEANSYEQYF.

The rearrangement uses TRBV7-2 and TRBJ2-5, with D perhaps assigned TRBD1 or TRBD2 (6 bases each). The CDR3 covers 15 residues. V lost 5 bases and J 5 bases, leaving 18 bases between the germline ends. Per germline, CDR1 SGHTA and CDR2 FQGNSA. This CDR3 reads CASSHPGAARETQYF. As DNA, the CDR3 is TGTGCCAGCAGCCATCCGGGGGCGGCTCGGGAGACCCAGTACTTC.